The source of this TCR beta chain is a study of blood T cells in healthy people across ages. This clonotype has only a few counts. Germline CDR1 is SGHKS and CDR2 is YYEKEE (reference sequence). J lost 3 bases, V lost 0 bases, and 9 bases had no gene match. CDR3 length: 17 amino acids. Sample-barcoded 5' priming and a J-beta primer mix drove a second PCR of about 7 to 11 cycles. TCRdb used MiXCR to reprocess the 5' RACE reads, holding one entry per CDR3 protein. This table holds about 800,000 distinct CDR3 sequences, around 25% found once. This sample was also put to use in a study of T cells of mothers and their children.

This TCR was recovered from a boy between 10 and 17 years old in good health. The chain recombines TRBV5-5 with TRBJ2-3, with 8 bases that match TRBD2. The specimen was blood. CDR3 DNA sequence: TGTGCCAGCAGCTTGGGACCGAGCGGGAGCTCGACAGATACGCAGTATTTT. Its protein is CASSLGPSGSSTDTQYF.